The rows below give T cell receptor beta chains drawn from one sample of a study of T cell responses to AZD1222 COVID-19 vaccine. Assay used: immunoSEQ multiplex PCR; TCRdb lists only in-frame clones, some missing. The sample comprises roughly 100,000 clones, around 86% of which are singletons, and 2.5% to 4% rests with the top ten. The sequencing here drew on peripheral blood, taken 28 days after the second dose of the MenACWY control vaccine. The receptors originated from an adult who received the MenACWY meningococcal vaccine as a control. CDR3s include the opening cysteine and the closing phenylalanine or tryptophan. A D gene is named only where the DNA matches it firmly. Clone size is not always given. Where it is, it says once, few, many or a class for expanded clones.

NA	few	TRBV28	TRBJ1-5	TGTGCCAGCAGAGGACGGTCTTTTAGCAATCAGCCCCAGCATTTT	CASRGRSFSNQPQHF
NA	NA	TRBV11-1	TRBJ2-7	TGTGCCAGCAGCCTTCGGTGGTCTCGGAACGAGCAGTACTTC	CASSLRWSRNEQYF
NA	NA	TRBV3-1/TRBV3-2	TRBJ2-5	TGTGCCAGCAGCCAAGACACAGTCCAAGAGACCCAGTACTTC	CASSQDTVQETQYF
TRBD2	NA	TRBV9	TRBJ2-3	TGTGCCAGCAGCGTTAGCGGGGGGAACACAGATACGCAGTATTTT	CASSVSGGNTDTQYF
NA	few	TRBV7-9	TRBJ1-2	TGTGCCAGCAGCTTATTGCAAGTAGGGATCTCTGGCTACACCTTC	CASSLLQVGISGYTF
NA	NA	TRBV9	TRBJ1-3	TGTGCCAGCAGCGTAGGAGGGAGGGCAGCTGGAAACACCATATATTTT	CASSVGGRAAGNTIYF
TRBD1	NA	TRBV4-2	TRBJ2-5	TGTGCCAGCAGCCAAACTCTGGGACAGGGGTCCCAAGAGACCCAGTACTTC	CASSQTLGQGSQETQYF
TRBD2	NA	TRBV19	TRBJ2-3	TGTGCCAGTAGGGCTAGCGGGAACACAGATACGCAGTATTTT	CASRASGNTDTQYF
NA	NA	TRBV10-3	TRBJ2-7	TGTGCCATCAGTGAACTAGCGACAGGTTACGAGCAGTACTTC	CAISELATGYEQYF
TRBD1	NA	TRBV27	TRBJ1-6	TGTGCCAGCAGTACAGGGGTATCGCCCCTCCACTTT	CASSTGVSPLHF
NA	NA	TRBV6-2/TRBV6-3	TRBJ1-1	TGTGCCAGCAGTTACTCGACTCGGCAATCGGGCGCTGAAGCTTTCTTT	CASSYSTRQSGAEAFF
NA	once	TRBV19	TRBJ1-2	TGTGCCAGTAGTATAGTTGGGACCCAATCTCCATATGGCTACACCTTC	CASSIVGTQSPYGYTF